This TCR beta chain was obtained from a study of blood T cell repertoires in COVID-19. Study-wide background: Samples came from the United States, Italy and Spain, spanning acute and convalescent COVID-19. From T cells, B-cell-depleted T cells, or PBMCs came the material, which was cDNA or gDNA.

Original processing methods: Reference gene primers were amplified, and this amplification served to estimate nucleated cell counts. The table came from immunoSEQ multiplex PCR; TCRdb's copy has only in-frame clones and leaves some out. The V and J calls and clone size are taken from that table; D and trimming were inferred from the DNA. The sample carries approximately 100,000 clones, 69% recorded once. V was pared by 3 bases and J by 1 base, with 10 bases of the junction left unmatched. The germline V gene has CDR1 SGDLS and CDR2 YYNGEE. There are 17 residues in the CDR3. This clonotype was sampled from a man older than 75 with acute or convalescent COVID-19. V and J are TRBV9 and TRBJ2-3, with 8 bases that match TRBD1. The source material was peripheral blood. As DNA, the CDR3 is TGTGCCAGCAGCGCTTGCCAAGGGGACAGGTGCACAGATACGCAGTATTTT. This sequence encodes CASSACQGDRCTDTQYF. Looking up the rest from reference TRBV9 and TRBJ2-3 gives the full variable domain: DSGVTQTPKHLITATGQRVTLRCSPRSGDLSVYWYQQSLDQGLQFLIQYYNGEERAKGNILERFSAQQFPDLHSELNLSSLELGDSALYFCASSACQGDRCTDTQYFGPGTRLTVL.